The TCR beta chain under discussion was sequenced for a study of blood T cell repertoires in COVID-19. At the level of the study: Researchers got acute and convalescent COVID-19 samples from the United States, Italy and Spain. PBMCs, B-cell-depleted T cells, or T cells were the source of the cDNA or gDNA that made up the material.

As originally analysed: Estimated nucleated cell counts came from reference gene primer amplification. Generated by immunoSEQ multiplex PCR, the TCRdb table keeps only in-frame clones and is missing some. V and J calls plus clone size are reproduced from that table; the DNA served to infer D and trimming. The table includes about 230,000 clones, about 85% detected once. This CDR3 region has 14 residues. V was cut by 3 bases and J by 4 bases, with 12 bases left in between. Germline V lookup: CDR1 LNHDA, CDR2 SQIVND (reference sequence). This sequence was found in a man aged 40-55 years with acute or convalescent COVID-19. The sample consisted of peripheral blood. V and J are TRBV19 and TRBJ1-2, with no clear D. CDR3 nucleotide sequence: TGTGCCAGTAGTATTTTTGGAGGGATCTATGGCTACACCTTC. Encoded protein: CASSIFGGIYGYTF.